The 19 T cell receptor beta chains reported below all come from one sample, sequenced in a study of blood T cell repertoires in COVID-19. Sequencing was performed with immunoSEQ multiplex PCR; in TCRdb, only in-frame clones are kept and a portion is missing. The table has just under 150,000 clones, over 65% seen once; the top ten hold about 5.1%. Input material: peripheral blood. All receptors come from a human donor in a cohort sampled during active COVID-19.

The rearrangement uses TRBV3-1 (or the pseudogene TRBV3-2) and TRBJ2-6, with a possible D match to TRBD2 (5 bases). Germline V gene lookup returns CDR1 LGHDT and CDR2 YNNKEL (reference sequence). This CDR3 is built from 16 residues. V was shortened by 2 bases and J by 1 base, with 9 bases between the two germline ends. CDR3 loop: CASSQRRFSGANVLTF. The CDR3 DNA is TGTGCCAGCAGCCAACGGAGGTTTTCTGGGGCCAACGTCCTGACTTTC.

V gene TRBV6-1 combines with J gene TRBJ2-7; D gene unclear. Trimming removed 3 bases at V and 0 bases at J, with 12 bases between. The CDR3 is 15 amino acids. Per germline, CDR1 MNHNS and CDR2 SASEGT. The CDR3 region has the DNA TGTGCCAGCAGTGATCCGGGTAAAAGCTCCTACGAGCAGTACGTC. It codes for CASSDPGKSSYEQYV.

The genes are TRBV10-3 and TRBJ1-1; D might be TRBD1 (6 bases). The CDR3 consists of 12 residues. Germline CDR1 reads ENHRY; CDR2 reads SYGVKD. V was cut by 2 bases and J by 8 bases, with 9 bases left in between. CDR3 loop: CAISERTGEAFF. The DNA of the CDR3 is TGTGCCATCAGTGAGAGAACAGGGGAAGCTTTCTTT.

The chain links TRBV28 to TRBJ2-2, with TRBD1 matching 10 bases. From germline, CDR1 is MDHEN and CDR2 SYDVKM. CDR3 length: 16 amino acids. V gave up 5 bases and J gave up 0 bases; unmatched junction bases: 3. The CDR3 loop is CASSRDRGSNTGELFF. In DNA form, the CDR3 reads TGTGCCAGCAGTAGGGACAGGGGTTCGAACACCGGGGAGCTGTTTTTT.

The chain has TRBV28 and TRBJ1-6, with D hard to call. Germline CDR1 and CDR2: MDHEN and SYDVKM. Trimming stripped 6 bases from V and 1 base from J, with 7 bases between. The CDR3 spans 14 residues. The CDR3 loop reads CASSPPSYNSPLHF. The CDR3 DNA reads as TGTGCCAGCAGCCCCCCGTCCTATAATTCACCCCTCCACTTT.

The genes are TRBV10-2 and TRBJ2-3; TRBD2 agrees at 9 bases. The V and J ends lost 4 bases and 6 bases, in that order; junction bases with no gene match: 11. CDR3 size: 16 residues. The germline CDR1 and CDR2 sequences are WSHSY and SAAADI. The CDR3 is CASSGLASGEWDTQYF. The CDR3 DNA reads as TGCGCCAGCAGTGGGCTGGCTAGCGGGGAATGGGATACGCAGTATTTT.

The chain combines TRBV14 with TRBJ2-1; D might be TRBD2 (6 bases). Trimming took 4 bases from V and 0 from J, leaving 34 bases between them. The CDR3 spans 23 residues. Per the germline V gene, CDR1 is SGHDN and CDR2 is FVKESK. This chain's CDR3 is CASSLRRGSGPFRPYSSYNEQFF. The CDR3 DNA is TGTGCCAGCAGCCTAAGACGGGGGTCTGGGCCGTTCCGACCCTATAGCTCCTACAATGAGCAGTTCTTC.

The chain combines TRBV5-4 with TRBJ2-2; 7 nucleotides match TRBD2. The germline gives CDR1 SGHNT, CDR2 YYREEE (reference sequence). Trimming took 4 bases from V and 6 from J; bases not matched to a gene: 12. This CDR3 is 16 amino acids long. CDR3 DNA sequence: TGTGCCAGCAGCCCACCGCTAGCGGAGTCGTCCGGGGAGCTGTTTTTT. It yields the protein CASSPPLAESSGELFF.

The chain has TRBV13 and TRBJ2-2, with a weak D call TRBD2 (5 bases). The V and J ends lost 3 bases and 6 bases respectively, with 5 bases between them. This CDR3 region has 12 residues. The germline CDR1 and CDR2 sequences are PRHDT and FYEKMQ (reference sequence). CDR3 loop: CASSLGAGELFF. The CDR3 DNA is TGTGCCAGCAGCTTGGGAGCCGGGGAGCTGTTTTTT.

This clone was seen only a few times. The genes are TRBV5-6 and TRBJ1-6, with D uncertain. This CDR3 spans 15 amino acids. Trimming stripped 0 bases from V and 9 bases from J, with 13 bases between. The germline CDR1 and CDR2 sequences are SGHDT and YYEEEE. The CDR3 is CASSLDALRRSPLHF. The CDR3 DNA sequence: TGTGCCAGCAGCTTGGACGCCCTGAGGCGTTCACCCCTCCACTTT.

V and J are TRBV6-1 and TRBJ2-1; 10 nucleotides agree with TRBD2. Germline V gene data show CDR1 as MNHNS and CDR2 as SASEGT. The CDR3 is 16 residues long. Germline trimming cut 0 bases from V and 6 bases from J; bases unmatched to any gene: 5. The CDR3 DNA sequence: TGTGCCAGCAGTGAAGCGATCCTAGCGGGGGTCAATGAGCAGTTCTTC. Its translation is CASSEAILAGVNEQFF.

The chain is built from TRBV4-2 and TRBJ1-3, with D hard to call. The germline V gene encodes CDR1 LGHNA and CDR2 YNFKEQ. The CDR3 totals 16 residues. V was trimmed by 4 bases and J by 0 bases, leaving 13 bases between them. The CDR3 loop reads CASSPDRGRSGNTIYF. CDR3 DNA: TGTGCCAGCAGCCCCGATAGAGGCCGCTCTGGAAACACCATATATTTT.

There are a few counts of this clone. The chain employs TRBV7-9 and TRBJ2-3; D gene ambiguous. The CDR3 consists of 14 residues. The germline V and J ends were trimmed by 5 bases and 0 bases, with 9 bases remaining between them. CDR1 is SEHNR, CDR2 FQNEAQ, per germline (reference sequence). Here the CDR3 reads CASSPRSSTDTQYF. The CDR3, as DNA: TGTGCCAGCAGCCCGAGGTCTAGCACAGATACGCAGTATTTT.

V is TRBV28 and J is TRBJ2-7; 9 bases line up with TRBD1. CDR1 and CDR2 from the germline V gene are MDHEN and SYDVKM. The CDR3 sequence is 15 residues long. Trimming cost V 6 bases and J 4 bases; bases outside gene matches: 10. The CDR3 loop is CASSFVLGQGYEQYF. The CDR3 DNA is TGTGCCAGCAGCTTTGTCCTAGGACAGGGGTACGAGCAGTACTTC.

This chain links TRBV15 with TRBJ2-5; possibly TRBD1 for D (5 bases). Trimming shortened V by 1 base and J by 5 bases, and 14 bases separated the two germline ends. Germline CDR1 LNHNV, CDR2 YYDKDF (reference sequence). CDR3 size: 15 residues. CDR3 sequence: CATSRGVTVGETQYF. The CDR3 DNA sequence: TGTGCCACCAGCAGAGGAGTGACAGTTGGGGAGACCCAGTACTTC.

This rearrangement joins TRBV2 to TRBJ2-3, with 7 bases aligning to TRBD1. The CDR3 has 14 residues. Unmatched junction bases numbered 5, after V lost 5 bases and J lost 3 bases. CDR1 is SNHLY, CDR2 FYNNEI, per germline. For the CDR3, the DNA is TGTGCCAGCAGTCGACAGGGAAGGACAGATACGCAGTATTTT. Translating gives CASSRQGRTDTQYF.

This clone has only one observation. The CDR3 loop is CASSQGWGGNYGYTF. The CDR3 DNA reads TGTGCCAGCTCTCAAGGGTGGGGAGGAAACTATGGCTACACCTTC. This chain joins TRBV5-8 and TRBJ1-2; D gene unclear. Trimming stripped 7 bases from V and 2 bases from J, with 18 bases between. CDR3 length equals 15 residues. Germline V lookup: CDR1 SGHTS, CDR2 YDEGEE.

This chain links TRBV5-1 with TRBJ1-6; 7 bases align to TRBD1. The CDR3 contains 14 residues. CDR1 SGHRS and CDR2 YFSETQ come from the germline V gene. Trimming at V came to 5 bases and at J to 7 bases, leaving 6 bases not matched to a gene. As DNA, the CDR3 is TGCGCCAGCAGATTCGACAGGGACAATTCACCCCTCCACTTT. Its translation: CASRFDRDNSPLHF.

This CDR3 reads CASLTDRGLYYEQYF. The CDR3 nucleotides are TGCGCCAGCCTCACTGACAGGGGGCTATACTACGAGCAGTACTTC. This chain links TRBV23-1 with TRBJ2-7; 10 bases are shared with TRBD1. TRBV23-1 is sorted into the ORF group, with uncertain function. J gave up 3 bases and V 8 bases, and 10 bases lay outside the gene matches. The CDR3 is 15 amino acids.